This T cell receptor (beta chain) is drawn from a study of shared clonotypes between healthy human individuals. This CDR3 has 13 amino acids. Germline V lookup: CDR1 MNHNS, CDR2 SASEGT. Between the trimmed V and J ends, which lost 2 bases and 9 bases, there was a span of 11 bases. It was across several immunoSEQ plates that each subset's genomic DNA was evenly split. About 30,000 T cell genomes, or about 0.2 ug DNA, went into the sorted-subset replicate PCRs. Generated by immunoSEQ multiplex PCR, the TCRdb table keeps only in-frame clones and is missing some. There are 2,500,000 or so clones in the sample; about nine tenths occur only once, and around 0.4% lies in the top ten. The study separated CD4+ cells into CD45RA+ naive and CD45RA-negative memory subsets.

The receptor comes from a man aged 18 to 30 in good health. Some clones in this sample may be carry-over from other donors' samples. The rearrangement links TRBV6-1 to TRBJ1-5; TRBD1 might be the D (5 bases). The sample comprised naive CD4+ T cells from PBMCs. Subset in this sample: CD45RA+ positively selected. The CDR3 nucleotides read TGTGCCAGCAGTGAACCGGGGCCGGGGCCCCAGCATTTT. Translating it yields CASSEPGPGPQHF.